In this sample, the clone carrying this T cell receptor beta chain turned up a few times. Pregnant or lactating patients were excluded, as were those with uncontrolled infection or other autoimmune disease. There were TCR beta CDR3 regions amplified from RNA transcripts. With the HTBI primer set, the TCR CDR3 went through a first round of RT-PCR. TCRdb recomputed calls from the multiplex PCR reads with MiXCR, one row per CDR3 protein. Found here are more than 450,000 distinct CDR3 sequences, 20% of them singletons; the top ten hold around 50%. This entry belongs to a study of T cells in Graves' hyperthyroidism and ophthalmopathy. This receptor was obtained from a man aged 35 to 55 with Graves' ophthalmopathy. Material for sequencing was blood.

CDR3 DNA: TGTGCCTGGGACAGGGAAGGAGGAAACACCATATATTTT. Residues: CAWDREGGNTIYF. The J gene is TRBJ1-3, the V gene TRBV30, with TRBD1 matching over 7 bases. Trimming removed 5 bases from V and 4 bases from J; junction bases left unmatched: 5. This CDR3 contains 13 residues. CDR1 is GTSNPN and CDR2 is SVGIG in the germline V gene (reference sequence).